A single sample is the source of the 21 T cell receptor beta chains below, sequenced in a study of shared clonotypes between healthy human individuals (dated by TCRdb to the early 2020s). Library preparation employed the immunoSEQ multiplex PCR assay. TCRdb provides this immuneACCESS table in a form limited to in-frame rearrangements. Some clones are lacking; in checked studies, under half of them reflect an unresolved V gene, and why the rest are absent is not known. Recorded for this sample are approximately 2.3 million clones; more than 80% of them occurred a single time. Around 0.4% of the sample goes to the ten largest clones. The sequenced sample consisted of naive CD4+ T cells from PBMCs. The sample's cell subset or site label is to be understood as: CD45RA+ positively selected. Every receptor here comes from a man in his late teens or twenties in good health. Some clones in this sample may be carry-over from other donors' samples.

As regards this clone: Within the sample, other DNA sequences also encode this same CDR3. In nucleotides, the CDR3 is TGCGCCAGCAGCTTCCAAGACAGCACAGATACGCAGTATTTT. Its translation: CASSFQDSTDTQYF. The chain uses TRBV5-1 and TRBJ2-3, with D unresolved. Germline V gene data show CDR1 as SGHRS and CDR2 as YFSETQ. V was trimmed by 2 bases and J by 0 bases, leaving 7 bases between them. The CDR3 is 14 amino acids.

This rearrangement joins TRBV27 to TRBJ1-4; 7 bases map to TRBD1. This CDR3 spans 14 amino acids. CDR1 is MNHEY, CDR2 SMNVEV, per germline (reference sequence). V gave up 6 bases and J gave up 8 bases; unmatched junction bases: 9. CDR3: CASRRQQGREKLFF. Written as DNA, the CDR3 is TGTGCCAGCAGGCGTCAACAGGGGAGAGAAAAACTGTTTTTT.

A remark on this clone: The sample contains more than one DNA sequence encoding this CDR3. The gene calls are TRBV10-3 and TRBJ2-5; D is ambiguous. There are 11 residues in the CDR3. In germline, CDR1 is ENHRY, CDR2 SYGVKD. Trimming shortened V by 2 bases and J by 4 bases, and 2 bases separated the two germline ends. The CDR3 sequence: CAISERETQYF. The CDR3 nucleotides are TGTGCCATCAGTGAGAGAGAGACCCAGTACTTC.

To note about this clone: Other DNA sequences in the same sample also yield this CDR3. V usage is TRBV6-5 and J usage is TRBJ1-1, with D uncertain. Trimming stripped 0 bases from V and 1 base from J, with 6 bases between. This CDR3 region has 14 residues. The germline CDR1 and CDR2 sequences are MNHEY and SVGAGI. The CDR3: CASSYSGKNTEAFF. The CDR3 coding sequence is TGTGCCAGCAGTTACTCGGGCAAGAACACTGAAGCTTTCTTT.

The rearrangement links TRBV2 to TRBJ2-7, with D perhaps matching TRBD1 (5 bases). The ends were cut back, 7 bases at V and 3 bases at J, with 16 bases in the middle. The CDR3 is made up of 14 amino acids. Germline V CDR1 and CDR2: SNHLY, FYNNEI. The DNA for the CDR3 is TGTGCCAGCACCAGACAGCAAACGGACTACGAGCAGTACTTC. Translation: CASTRQQTDYEQYF. The full variable domain, completed using reference TRBV2 and TRBJ2-7, is EPEVTQTPSHQVTQMGQEVILRCVPISNHLYFYWYRQILGQKVEFLVSFYNNEISEKSEIFDDQFSVERPDGSNFTLKIRSTKLEDSAMYFCASTRQQTDYEQYFGPGTRLTVT.

The rearrangement links TRBV6-5 to TRBJ1-2; the D gene is possibly TRBD1 (5 bases). The germline CDR1 and CDR2 sequences are MNHEY and SVGAGI. Trimming pared 4 bases from V and 4 bases from J, leaving 13 bases between. The CDR3 consists of 14 residues. CDR3 in amino acids: CASSSPGRGYGYTF. The CDR3 DNA follows: TGTGCCAGCAGTTCTCCGGGACGGGGCTATGGCTACACCTTC.

This clone was observed a single time. The gene calls are TRBV2 and TRBJ1-5; 8 bases agree with TRBD1. Trimming at V came to 0 bases and at J to 6 bases, leaving 4 bases not matched to a gene. CDR3 length: 15 amino acids. The germline gives CDR1 SNHLY, CDR2 FYNNEI. The chain's CDR3 is CASSEALTGVQPQHF. The CDR3 DNA sequence: TGTGCCAGCAGTGAAGCGTTGACAGGGGTTCAGCCCCAGCATTTT.

V gene TRBV11-2 combines with J gene TRBJ2-3, with a tentative D call TRBD2 (6 bases). The V and J ends lost 1 base and 0 bases respectively, with 17 bases between them. The CDR3 length is 18 residues. Germline-derived CDR1 and CDR2 are SGHAT and FQNNGV. CDR3 bases: TGTGCCAGCAGCTTAGGGTTCTCCGGGAGCAGTAGCACAGATACGCAGTATTTT. It encodes CASSLGFSGSSSTDTQYF.

This clone was seen only a few times. The genes are TRBV19 and TRBJ1-1; the D is unclear. Trimming took off 7 bases at V and 5 bases at J, with 20 bases between the two ends. The CDR3 contains 15 residues. CDR1 is LNHDA and CDR2 is SQIVND in the germline V gene (reference sequence). CDR3 in amino acids: CASIRNRGVWTEAFF. CDR3 DNA: TGTGCCAGTATCCGAAATCGTGGGGTCTGGACTGAAGCTTTCTTT.

CDR3 in DNA: TGTGCCAACAACCAGGGTCAGCCCCAGCATTTT. Translated, it gives CANNQGQPQHF. The chain has TRBV27 and TRBJ1-5, with a possible D match to TRBD1 (5 bases). Germline V lookup: CDR1 MNHEY, CDR2 SMNVEV (reference sequence). V was shortened by 10 bases and J by 6 bases, with 10 bases between the two germline ends. The CDR3 length is 11 residues.

V usage is TRBV5-4 and J usage is TRBJ2-4; 9 bases match TRBD2. In germline, CDR1 is SGHNT, CDR2 YYREEE (reference sequence). The CDR3 length is 18 residues. Germline trimming cut 1 base from V and 8 bases from J; bases unmatched to any gene: 16. This chain's CDR3 is CASSLKLTSGSHGDIQYF. Here the CDR3 DNA reads TGTGCCAGCAGCTTGAAGCTTACTAGCGGGTCCCACGGGGACATTCAGTACTTC.

As DNA, the CDR3 is TGTGCCAGCAGTGCTCGGGACAGGGGACCCTACGAGCAGTACTTC. Translated: CASSARDRGPYEQYF. This chain uses TRBV28 with TRBJ2-7, with TRBD1 matching 10 bases. This CDR3 has 15 amino acids. V shed 5 bases, J shed 2 bases, and the junction held 6 bases outside the gene matches. CDR1 and CDR2 (germline): MDHEN, SYDVKM.

This clone was detected once. This chain links TRBV5-8 with TRBJ2-5, with 8 bases aligning to TRBD1. This CDR3 is built from 14 residues. Germline lookup yields CDR1 SGHTS and CDR2 YDEGEE. V shed 7 bases and J 5 bases; nucleotides not matched to a gene: 10. The CDR3 nucleotides read TGTGCCAGCGGAAACAGGGGGAGAGGGGAGACCCAGTACTTC. Translated: CASGNRGRGETQYF. The complete variable domain, with remaining parts taken from reference TRBV5-8 and TRBJ2-5, reads EAGVTQSPTHLIKTRGQQATLRCSPISGHTSVYWYQQALGLGLQFLLWYDEGEERNRGNFPPRFSGRQFPNYSSELNVNALELEDSALYLCASGNRGRGETQYFGPGTRLLVL.

This clone has a single count. This chain uses TRBV19 with TRBJ2-1; the D gene is possibly TRBD1 (6 bases). Trimming removed 4 bases at V and 5 bases at J, with 9 bases between. The CDR3 loop spans 13 amino acids. The germline V gene encodes CDR1 LNHDA and CDR2 SQIVND (reference sequence). The CDR3 spells CASSSGQNNEQFF. In DNA form, the CDR3 reads TGTGCCAGTAGTAGCGGACAGAACAATGAGCAGTTCTTC.

V and J are TRBV6-5 and TRBJ2-1; 10 bases match TRBD2. The CDR3 contains 13 residues. V was pared by 8 bases and J by 10 bases, with 8 bases of the junction left unmatched. CDR1 is MNHEY and CDR2 is SVGAGI in the germline V gene. CDR3 sequence: CASRASGGQEQFF. For the CDR3, the DNA is TGTGCCAGCCGGGCTAGCGGGGGTCAGGAGCAGTTCTTC.

The rearrangement links TRBV5-1 to TRBJ1-4, with 7 bases lining up with TRBD1. The CDR3 contains 15 residues. The germline gives CDR1 SGHRS, CDR2 YFSETQ. The junction had 9 bases not matched to a gene; V was cut back by 4 bases and J by 6 bases. The CDR3 loop reads CASSRGTGTDEKLFF. CDR3 DNA: TGCGCCAGCAGCCGGGGCACCGGGACAGATGAAAAACTGTTTTTT.

The rearrangement links TRBV9 to TRBJ1-4, with D tentatively TRBD1 (5 bases). The CDR3 covers 14 residues. Between the trimmed V and J ends, which lost 4 bases and 5 bases, there was a span of 12 bases. CDR1 and CDR2 from the germline V gene are SGDLS and YYNGEE. Here the CDR3 reads CASSPHRRNEKLFF. The CDR3 DNA is TGTGCCAGCAGCCCTCACAGGCGGAATGAAAAACTGTTTTTT.

About this clone: The same CDR3 is also encoded by other DNA sequences in this sample. The V and J genes are TRBV18 and TRBJ2-7; D call uncertain. The CDR3 covers 12 residues. V was shortened by 3 bases and J by 3 bases, with 6 bases between the two germline ends. Germline V gene data show CDR1 as KGHSH and CDR2 as LQKENI. CDR3 sequence: CASSPGIYEQYF. The CDR3 DNA reads as TGTGCCAGCTCACCGGGCATCTACGAGCAGTACTTC.

The chain is built from TRBV6-5 and TRBJ1-5; possibly TRBD1 for D (5 bases). Trimming took off 11 bases at V and 1 base at J, with 15 bases between the two ends. Germline V gene lookup returns CDR1 MNHEY and CDR2 SVGAGI. The CDR3 is 14 residues long. CDR3 sequence (DNA): TGTGCCTCGAGCGGGGGAGGAAGCAATCAGCCCCAGCATTTT. It yields the protein CASSGGGSNQPQHF.

The chain recombines TRBV28 with TRBJ2-7; no clear D gene. The germline V gene has CDR1 MDHEN and CDR2 SYDVKM. This CDR3 is built from 14 residues. The V gene lost 5 bases and the J gene lost 2 bases, with 13 bases spanning the gap. CDR3 sequence reads: CASSVLIGPYEQYF. Written as DNA, the CDR3 is TGTGCCAGCAGTGTCTTAATCGGCCCCTACGAGCAGTACTTC.

The gene calls are TRBV18 and TRBJ1-1; no firm D call. V dropped 2 bases and J dropped 1 base, with 8 bases sitting between them. CDR3 length equals 14 residues. The germline gives CDR1 KGHSH, CDR2 LQKENI. CDR3 residues: CASSPIAGNTEAFF. For the CDR3, the DNA is TGTGCCAGCTCACCAATAGCGGGGAACACTGAAGCTTTCTTT.